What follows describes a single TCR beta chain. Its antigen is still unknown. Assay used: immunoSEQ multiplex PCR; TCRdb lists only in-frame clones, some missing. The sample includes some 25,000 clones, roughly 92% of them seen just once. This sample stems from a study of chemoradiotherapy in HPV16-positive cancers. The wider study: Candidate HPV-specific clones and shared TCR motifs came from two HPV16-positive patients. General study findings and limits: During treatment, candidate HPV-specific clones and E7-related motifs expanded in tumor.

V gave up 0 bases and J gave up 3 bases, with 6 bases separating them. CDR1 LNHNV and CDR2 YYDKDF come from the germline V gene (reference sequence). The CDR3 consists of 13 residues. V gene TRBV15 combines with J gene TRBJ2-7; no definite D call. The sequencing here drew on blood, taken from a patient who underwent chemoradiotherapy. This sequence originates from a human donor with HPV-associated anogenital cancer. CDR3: CATSREQHYEQYF. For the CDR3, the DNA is TGTGCCACCAGCAGAGAACAGCACTACGAGCAGTACTTC.